This TCR beta chain was profiled in a study of OX40 agonist ivuxolimab in advanced cancers. For the study at large: Ivuxolimab was administered intravenously to patients at 0.01 to 10 mg/kg every 2 weeks. Those treated in dose escalation had hepatocellular carcinoma, melanoma, renal cell cancer or head and neck cancer.

The V gene's germline CDR1 is SGHVS and CDR2 FNYEAQ. The CDR3 is made up of 13 amino acids. Trimming removed 2 bases from V and 2 bases from J, with 6 bases in between. Sequenced by immunoSEQ multiplex PCR; TCRdb stores in-frame clones only, minus some. Among about 110,000 clones, 90% were seen once, and the ten largest hold around 0.47%. The specimen was CD4+ or CD8+ T cells sorted from blood, collected in a trial of the OX40 agonist ivuxolimab. The chain employs TRBV7-6 and TRBJ2-5; unclear D gene. The TCR originated in an adult with an advanced solid tumor such as melanoma, head and neck, liver or kidney cancer. Here the CDR3 reads CASSLSPQETQYF. The CDR3 DNA reads as TGTGCCAGCAGCTTATCCCCACAAGAGACCCAGTACTTC. Based on the CDR3 plus reference TRBV7-6 and TRBJ2-5, the full variable domain is GAGVSQSPRYKVTKRGQDVALRCDPISGHVSLYWYRQALGQGPEFLTYFNYEAQQDKSGLPNDRFSAERPEGSISTLTIQRTEQRDSAMYRCASSLSPQETQYFGPGTRLLVL.